These 25 T cell receptor beta chains share one sample of origin, sequenced in a study of T cell changes during pregnancy in multiple sclerosis. Assay used: immunoSEQ multiplex PCR; TCRdb lists only in-frame clones, some missing. The data contain 70,000 to 100,000 clones, 80% to 95% of them seen just once; the ten biggest clones take up over 3.5%. The sample consisted of peripheral blood, taken in the first trimester of pregnancy. The receptors derive from a female donor with multiple sclerosis, enrolled in a pregnancy study.

This clone was counted a single time. This sequence joins TRBV4-2 and TRBJ2-3; the D gene is possibly TRBD1 (5 bases). This CDR3 spans 13 amino acids. Deletions cut 1 base from V and 11 bases from J, with 13 bases between. Germline CDR1 reads LGHNA; CDR2 reads YNFKEQ. Here the CDR3 DNA reads TGTGCCAGCAGCCAAGGAATGTGGGGCGGGCAGTATTTT. Translation: CASSQGMWGGQYF.

V is TRBV19 and J is TRBJ1-6; TRBD1 aligns across 7 bases. With V trimmed by 7 bases and J by 7 bases, 7 bases remained unmatched. Germline V gives CDR1 LNHDA, CDR2 SQIVND (reference sequence). This CDR3 has 14 residues. This CDR3 reads CASNTGVDNSPLHF. As DNA, the CDR3 is TGTGCCAGTAATACAGGGGTTGACAATTCACCCCTCCACTTT.

The chain is built from TRBV15 and TRBJ1-2; 10 bases agree with TRBD1. CDR1 and CDR2 from the germline V gene are LNHNV and YYDKDF (reference sequence). J lost 5 bases, V lost 0 bases, and 18 bases had no gene match. This CDR3 comprises 20 residues. The CDR3 sequence is CATSRDRQDRGEKGSYGYTF. CDR3 bases: TGTGCCACCAGCAGAGATAGGCAGGACAGGGGGGAAAAAGGATCTTATGGCTACACCTTC.

The V and J genes are TRBV19 and TRBJ2-7; TRBD1 matches at 7 bases. V was pared by 5 bases and J by 3 bases, with 4 bases of the junction left unmatched. There are 13 residues in the CDR3. CDR1 is LNHDA and CDR2 is SQIVND in the germline V gene (reference sequence). The CDR3: CASSFGQDYEQYF. As DNA, the CDR3 is TGTGCCAGTAGTTTCGGACAGGACTACGAGCAGTACTTC.

This clone was observed once. The rearrangement joins TRBV16 to TRBJ2-1; the match to TRBD2 covers 10 bases. The CDR3 totals 14 residues. The V gene's germline CDR1 is KGHSY and CDR2 FQNENV. Germline trimming cut 5 bases from V and 6 bases from J; bases unmatched to any gene: 4. The CDR3 DNA follows: TGTGCCAGCAGCGCGGGACTAGCGAGCAATGAGCAGTTCTTC. It yields the protein CASSAGLASNEQFF.

The V and J genes are TRBV27 and TRBJ2-1, with D possibly being TRBD1 (7 bases). The ends were cut back, 3 bases at V and 6 bases at J, with 15 bases in the middle. From germline, CDR1 is MNHEY and CDR2 SMNVEV (reference sequence). The CDR3 is 15 residues long. The CDR3 loop reads CASSLVGQGGNEQFF. DNA of the CDR3: TGTGCCAGCAGTTTGGTTGGGCAGGGGGGCAATGAGCAGTTCTTC.

J is TRBJ1-2 and V is TRBV30; the D gene is possibly TRBD1 (6 bases). Germline V gives CDR1 GTSNPN, CDR2 SVGIG (reference sequence). V was trimmed by 5 bases and J by 12 bases, leaving 16 bases between them. CDR3 length: 11 amino acids. This chain's CDR3 is CAWRTARVHTF. The CDR3, as DNA: TGTGCCTGGCGGACAGCCAGGGTGCACACCTTC.

The rearrangement joins TRBV7-9 to TRBJ1-6; weak D call: TRBD1 (5 bases). Looked up from germline, CDR1 is SEHNR and CDR2 is FQNEAQ (reference sequence). This CDR3 is 14 amino acids long. Between the trimmed V and J ends, which lost 5 bases and 7 bases, there was a span of 12 bases. The CDR3 DNA is TGTGCCAGCAGCCAGACAGACTCCAATTCACCCCTCCACTTT. Its translation: CASSQTDSNSPLHF.

This chain links TRBV4-2 with TRBJ2-3; 8 nucleotides agree with TRBD2. The CDR3 has 19 residues. Germline CDR1 reads LGHNA; CDR2 reads YNFKEQ. J was trimmed by 0 bases and V by 0 bases; bases with no gene match: 11. CDR3 bases: TGTGCCAGCAGCCAAGATATGGGCGGGGGGTCGCTCAGCACAGATACGCAGTATTTT. It is translated as CASSQDMGGGSLSTDTQYF.

V gene TRBV19 combines with J gene TRBJ1-1, with 8 bases that match TRBD1. With V trimmed by 8 bases and J by 2 bases, 16 bases remained unmatched. The CDR3 has 17 residues. The germline CDR1 and CDR2 sequences are LNHDA and SQIVND (reference sequence). The CDR3 bases are TGTGCCAGTCATCCATTCGTTGACAGGGGAACCAACACTGAAGCTTTCTTT. Amino acids: CASHPFVDRGTNTEAFF.

The J gene is TRBJ1-5, the V gene TRBV19; 9 bases match TRBD1. After removal of 4 bases from V and 3 bases from J, the junction contained 10 bases not matched to a gene. The CDR3 sequence is 17 residues long. In germline, CDR1 is LNHDA, CDR2 SQIVND (reference sequence). The CDR3 DNA sequence: TGTGCCAGTAGTAATCCCGTGGGGGACAGGGACAATCAGCCCCAGCATTTT. It yields the protein CASSNPVGDRDNQPQHF.

This chain joins TRBV19 and TRBJ1-2, with TRBD1 matching 12 bases. J lost 7 bases, V lost 7 bases, and 16 bases had no gene match. CDR3 size: 17 residues. Germline assignment: CDR1 LNHDA and CDR2 SQIVND (reference sequence). CDR3 residues: CASTNLPSGQGAFGYTF. DNA for the CDR3: TGTGCCAGTACCAACTTGCCCTCGGGACAGGGGGCTTTTGGCTACACCTTC.

The chain joins TRBV16 to TRBJ2-6; 9 positions agree with TRBD2. V trimming: 3 bases; J trimming: 2 bases; junction bases outside the gene matches: 8. Germline V gene data show CDR1 as KGHSY and CDR2 as FQNENV. The CDR3 length is 18 residues. CDR3 residues: CASSQSSGVTAGANVLTF. DNA for the CDR3: TGTGCCAGCAGCCAGTCTAGCGGGGTAACGGCTGGGGCCAACGTCCTGACTTTC.

This clone has more than one count but fewer than ten. The V call is TRBV27, the J call TRBJ2-2, with TRBD2 matching 9 bases. This CDR3 contains 15 residues. CDR1 and CDR2 from the germline V gene are MNHEY and SMNVEV (reference sequence). V lost 9 bases to trimming and J lost 7 bases; unmatched junction nucleotides: 12. CDR3 region: CASKFVAGGLGELFF. CDR3 DNA sequence: TGTGCCAGTAAATTTGTGGCGGGGGGGCTCGGGGAGCTGTTTTTT.

The J gene is TRBJ2-7, the V gene TRBV29-1; D perhaps matches TRBD1 (6 bases). V gave up 4 bases and J gave up 9 bases, with 16 bases separating them. The length of the CDR3 is 12 residues. In germline, CDR1 is SQVTM, CDR2 ANQGSEA. The CDR3 region is CSVAGVSPGQYF. The CDR3 DNA follows: TGCAGCGTTGCAGGGGTTTCCCCTGGGCAGTACTTC.

V and J are TRBV5-1 and TRBJ1-1, with D tentatively TRBD1 (6 bases). Per germline, CDR1 SGHRS and CDR2 YFSETQ. The V end lost 0 bases, the J end lost 4 bases, and 10 bases lay between the germline ends. The CDR3 is made up of 14 amino acids. For the CDR3, the DNA is TGCGCCAGCAGCTTGGACCAGGGGAGCACTGAAGCTTTCTTT. Protein product: CASSLDQGSTEAFF.

V gene TRBV29-1 combines with J gene TRBJ2-1; 13 bases are shared with TRBD2. V shed 7 bases, J shed 2 bases, and the junction held 8 bases outside the gene matches. CDR1 is SQVTM, CDR2 ANQGSEA, per germline. This CDR3 is built from 16 residues. CDR3 region: CSAARLAGGTYNEQFF. The CDR3 DNA reads TGCAGCGCCGCCCGACTAGCGGGGGGAACCTACAATGAGCAGTTCTTC.

The J gene is TRBJ2-5, the V gene TRBV13; TRBD2 aligns across 12 bases. This CDR3 spans 16 amino acids. J gave up 1 base and V 3 bases, and 3 bases lay outside the gene matches. Germline V CDR1 and CDR2: PRHDT, FYEKMQ (reference sequence). The CDR3 protein is CASSFRLAGAQETQYF. CDR3 bases: TGTGCCAGCAGCTTCAGACTAGCGGGGGCCCAAGAGACCCAGTACTTC.

The chain joins TRBV7-9 to TRBJ2-7; TRBD2 agrees at 11 bases. V shed 6 bases, J shed 3 bases, and the junction held 19 bases outside the gene matches. The CDR3 is made up of 19 amino acids. CDR1 SEHNR and CDR2 FQNEAQ come from the germline V gene (reference sequence). This chain's CDR3 is CASRPIAGGPTISVYEQYF. As DNA, the CDR3 is TGTGCCAGCAGACCCATAGCGGGGGGGCCTACCATCTCGGTCTACGAGCAGTACTTC.

The sample holds one count of this clone. V is TRBV7-8 and J is TRBJ1-6; a weak D match, TRBD1 (5 bases). This CDR3 has 15 amino acids. Trimming took off 0 bases at V and 13 bases at J, with 16 bases between the two ends. Germline V lookup: CDR1 SGHVS, CDR2 FQNEAQ. CDR3 loop: CASSLALQAAGPLHF. CDR3 bases: TGTGCCAGCAGCTTAGCGCTACAGGCGGCCGGGCCCCTCCACTTT.

The V gene is TRBV2, the J gene TRBJ1-5; 8 nucleotides line up with TRBD1. The V segment lost 1 base and the J segment 0 bases; nucleotides outside the gene matches: 14. The CDR3 spans 20 residues. From germline, CDR1 is SNHLY and CDR2 FYNNEI. In nucleotides, the CDR3 is TGTGCCAGCAGTGAAGGGGACAGGCCACACTTTACTTATAGCAATCAGCCCCAGCATTTT. It is translated as CASSEGDRPHFTYSNQPQHF. Variable domain in full (rest from reference TRBV2 and TRBJ1-5): EPEVTQTPSHQVTQMGQEVILRCVPISNHLYFYWYRQILGQKVEFLVSFYNNEISEKSEIFDDQFSVERPDGSNFTLKIRSTKLEDSAMYFCASSEGDRPHFTYSNQPQHFGDGTRLSIL.

This chain joins TRBV27 and TRBJ1-1, with 8 bases lining up with TRBD1. This CDR3 region has 13 residues. The V segment lost 4 bases and the J segment 6 bases; nucleotides outside the gene matches: 4. Germline V CDR1 and CDR2: MNHEY, SMNVEV (reference sequence). The CDR3 sequence: CASSSPGGPEAFF. CDR3 coding DNA: TGTGCCAGCAGTTCACCAGGGGGCCCTGAAGCTTTCTTT.

The chain carries TRBV7-3 and TRBJ2-1, with 10 nucleotides matching TRBD2. This CDR3 is 16 amino acids long. J was trimmed by 7 bases and V by 5 bases; bases with no gene match: 11. Looked up from germline, CDR1 is SGHTA and CDR2 is FQGTGA. This CDR3 is CASSRQSGGAFNEQFF. The CDR3 DNA sequence: TGTGCCAGCAGCCGCCAGAGCGGGGGGGCTTTTAATGAGCAGTTCTTC.

The chain has TRBV5-1 and TRBJ2-5, with 8 nucleotides matching TRBD1. This CDR3 has 12 amino acids. The junction had 2 bases not matched to a gene; V was cut back by 6 bases and J by 4 bases. Germline CDR1 and CDR2: SGHRS and YFSETQ. CDR3 amino acids: CASKTGGETQYF. In DNA, the CDR3 is TGCGCCAGCAAAACAGGGGGAGAGACCCAGTACTTC.

V is TRBV6-5 and J is TRBJ1-4, with D perhaps matching TRBD1 (6 bases). Germline CDR1 MNHEY, CDR2 SVGAGI. Trimming stripped 6 bases from V and 5 bases from J, with 13 bases between. The CDR3 length is 14 residues. The CDR3 protein is CASRNGQKNEKLFF. CDR3 DNA sequence: TGTGCCAGCAGAAACGGACAGAAGAATGAAAAACTGTTTTTT.